This record covers a single T cell receptor beta chain. The sample comes from a study of blood T cell repertoires in COVID-19. Across the study: The United States, Italy and Spain were the sources of the acute and convalescent COVID-19 samples.

V lost 7 bases, J lost 8 bases, and 21 bases lay in between. Germline V gene data show CDR1 as SGHRS and CDR2 as YFSETQ. The CDR3 runs to 14 residues. How the authors handled the data: From reference gene primer amplification, estimates of nucleated cell counts were derived. The repertoire was sequenced with immunoSEQ multiplex PCR; TCRdb's copy has only in-frame clones and lacks some. V and J calls and clone size are copied from that table; D and trimming were computed from the DNA. The table lists some 190,000 clones, around 90% of them singletons. The source material was peripheral blood. V is TRBV5-1 and J is TRBJ1-1; tentative D call: TRBD1 (5 bases). This TCR was sampled from a human donor in a cohort sampled during active COVID-19. The CDR3 DNA reads TGCGCCAGCGGCCCGCGGGGGGAGGGCACAGAAGCTTTCTTT. Its translation: CASGPRGEGTEAFF. Variable domain in full (rest from reference TRBV5-1 and TRBJ1-1): KAGVTQTPRYLIKTRGQQVTLSCSPISGHRSVSWYQQTPGQGLQFLFEYFSETQRNKGNFPGRFSGRQFSNSRSEMNVSTLELGDSALYLCASGPRGEGTEAFFGQGTRLTVV.